The sequence of this TCR beta chain was determined in a study of blood T cell repertoires in COVID-19 (dated by TCRdb to 2019 to 2021). The study in broad terms: Samples covering the acute and convalescent phases of COVID-19 were provided by collaborators in the United States, Italy and Spain. The prospective study material was composed of cDNA or gDNA derived from T cells, B-cell-depleted T cells, or PBMCs. Deeply sampled blood TCRbeta repertoires from subjects exposed to, actively infected with, or recovered from COVID-19 were included in the dataset. The repertoires were made available in a free public database intended to serve as a resource for research on the immune response to SARS-CoV-2. Samples came from the ongoing ImmuneRACE study (first 160 participants) plus 1,254 subjects from 6 global collaborators. Sample metadata almost always included a de-identified subject ID, COVID-19 status, age in years and sex. Where available, HLA class I and class II types were obtained from metadata supplied by the sample provider rather than from assay-based typing. What the authors observed across the whole study: Clinical and demographic metadata were provided uncurated, with the amount varying by source and participant.

The CDR3 starts with the cysteine, ends with the phenylalanine, and has 17 residues. Only the CDR3 DNA is retained, 51 bases long and in frame from the first base. Clipping removes 2 bases from V and 6 bases from J, with 14 as the unmatched junction base count. CDR1 and CDR2, looked up from the germline V gene, are WSHSY and SAAADI. Comment on this clone: What antigen it recognizes has not been identified. Per-base quality was not reported, and no clone a single base away is much larger than it.

In Seattle, one collaborating source enrolled patients while the infection was active and tracked those patients longitudinally over the course of disease. Collaborating institutions collected whole blood in K2EDTA tubes following their own protocols. For TCRbeta analysis, collaborators shipped samples as frozen whole blood, isolated PBMCs, or DNA extracted from either of those sample types. TCRbeta CDR3 regions were amplified from genomic DNA using the immunoSEQ Assay, a bias-controlled multiplex PCR. In the original analysis: Nucleated cell counts per sample were estimated from amplification of reference gene primers within the assay. To quantify the absolute abundance of each unique TCRbeta CDR3 rearrangement, sequence reads were collapsed and filtered. For each sample, productive Simpson clonality was calculated as the square root of Simpson's diversity index across productive rearrangements. TCRdb took over this immuneACCESS table, retaining in-frame rearrangements with V and J assigned. Such tables are incomplete; in checked studies, under half of the missing clones stem from an unresolved V gene, and the remainder is unexplained. D and trimming were read from the DNA, whereas the V and J calls and clone size are those reported in that table. The sample table shows over 450,000 clones, and 75% to 90% are seen once. The ten largest clones take up approximately 0.9% of the sample.

This sequence uses TRBV10-2 and TRBJ1-2; the central 8 bases match TRBD1. Sequencing input: peripheral blood. The source is a man aged 18-30 years with COVID-19, enrolled during active disease. The CDR3 has the sequence CASSESWTRGLENGYTF. The DNA reads TGCGCCAGCAGTGAGAGTTGGACCAGGGGGCTCGAAAATGGCTACACCTTC.